The sequence of this T cell receptor (beta chain) was determined in a study of blood T cell repertoires in COVID-19. As for the study in general: The origin of the acute and convalescent COVID-19 samples was the United States, Italy and Spain.

Details on this clone: Mismatch with germline at one junction end may stem from a read error. This sample also contains other DNA sequences that code for the same CDR3.

CDR3 length: 16 residues. Per germline, CDR1 MDHEN and CDR2 SYDVKM. Authors' processing steps: How many nucleated cells were present was estimated from reference gene primer amplification. The protocol was immunoSEQ multiplex PCR, while the TCRdb copy is restricted to in-frame clones and leaves out a portion. That table gives V, J and clone size, and the DNA gave D and trimming. The sample includes 15,000 to 20,000 clones, 82% of them seen just once. The sequence was collected from a human donor in a cohort sampled during active COVID-19. J is TRBJ1-5 and V is TRBV28; D remains ambiguous. The specimen was peripheral blood. The CDR3 is CASSFSITEENQPQHF. The CDR3 region has the DNA TGTGCTAGCAGTTTTTCTATAACGGAGGAAAATCAGCCCCAGCATTTT.